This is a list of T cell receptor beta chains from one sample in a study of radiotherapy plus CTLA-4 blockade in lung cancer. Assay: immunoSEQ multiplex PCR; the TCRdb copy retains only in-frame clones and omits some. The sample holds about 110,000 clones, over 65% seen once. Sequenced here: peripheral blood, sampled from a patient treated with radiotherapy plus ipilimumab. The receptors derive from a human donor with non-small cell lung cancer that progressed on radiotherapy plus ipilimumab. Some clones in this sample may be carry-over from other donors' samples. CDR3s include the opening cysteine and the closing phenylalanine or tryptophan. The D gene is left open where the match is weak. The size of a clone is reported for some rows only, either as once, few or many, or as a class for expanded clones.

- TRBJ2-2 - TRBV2 TGTGCCAGCAGTCCCATGCCAGGTCCCGGGGAGCTGTTTTTT CASSPMPGPGELFF
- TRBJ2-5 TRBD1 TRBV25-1 TGTGCCAGCAGCGATCCTGGGGCAGGGGGCAAAGAGACCCAGTACTTC CASSDPGAGGKETQYF
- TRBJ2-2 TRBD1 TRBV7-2 TGTGCCAGCAGCCTAGCAGGGGGTGGGACCGGGGAGCTGTTTTTT CASSLAGGGTGELFF
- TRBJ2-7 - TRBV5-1 TGCGCCAGCATAGGGCTCGACTCCTACGAGCAGTACTTC CASIGLDSYEQYF
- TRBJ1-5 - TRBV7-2 TGTGCCAGCAGCCGGGGGCCCGGGGCCAATCAGCCCCAGCATTTT CASSRGPGANQPQHF
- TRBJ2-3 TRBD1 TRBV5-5 TGTGCCAGCAGCCTCCCCGGGACAGGGGGCGGTGATACGCAGTATTTT CASSLPGTGGGDTQYF
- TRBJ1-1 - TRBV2 TGTGCCAGCAGTGAGGGACACATCTCGGGTGAAGCTTTCTTT CASSEGHISGEAFF
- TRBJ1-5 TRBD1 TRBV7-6 TGTGCCAGCAGCTTAGCGGGAGCCGGGACAGGGCGGGGGCAGCCCCAGCATTTT CASSLAGAGTGRGQPQHF
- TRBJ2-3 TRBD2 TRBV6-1 TGTGCCAGCAGTGAAGCTAGCGGGGGGCCAGATACGCAGTATTTT CASSEASGGPDTQYF
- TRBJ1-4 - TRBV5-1 TGCGCCAGCAGCGACCCCAGCGGGATTGGAGAAAAACTGTTTTTT CASSDPSGIGEKLFF
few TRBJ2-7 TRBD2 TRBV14 TGTGCCAGCAGCCAAGCCGGGACTAGCGGCGAGCAGTACTTC CASSQAGTSGEQYF
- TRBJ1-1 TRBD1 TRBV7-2 TGTGCCAGCAGCTTGAAAGGACAGGGTGAAGCTTTCTTT CASSLKGQGEAFF
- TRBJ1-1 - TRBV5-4 TGTGCCAGCAGCTTGGGAGAGCTGGGTACTGAAGCTTTCTTT CASSLGELGTEAFF
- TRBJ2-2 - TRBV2 TGTGCCAGCAAATCAGACAGCGCGAACACCGGGGAGCTGTTTTTT CASKSDSANTGELFF
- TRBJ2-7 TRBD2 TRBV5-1 TGCGCCAGCAGCCTCGGGGGGGCTAGTTACGAGCAGTACTTC CASSLGGASYEQYF
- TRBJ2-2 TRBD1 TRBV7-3 TGTGCCAGCAGCTTTCAGGGGGACACCGGGGAGCTGTTTTTT CASSFQGDTGELFF
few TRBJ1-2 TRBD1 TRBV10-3 TGTGCCATCAGTGACTCCTTCAGGGGGCGAGGCTACACCTTC CAISDSFRGRGYTF
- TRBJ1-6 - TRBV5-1 TGCGCCAGCAGCTTGGGCACAGGGAATTCACCCCTCCACTTT CASSLGTGNSPLHF
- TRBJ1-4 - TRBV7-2 TGTGCCAGCAGCTTAGCGCGGGCGACGGGAAGGGAAAAACTGTTTTTT CASSLARATGREKLFF
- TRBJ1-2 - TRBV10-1 TGCGCCAGCAGTGGCCCAACGAAGTATGGCTACACCTTC CASSGPTKYGYTF
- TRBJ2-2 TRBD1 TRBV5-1 TGCGCCAGCAGCTTGTCGGGACAGGGTTCGGGCGGGGAGCTGTTTTTT CASSLSGQGSGGELFF
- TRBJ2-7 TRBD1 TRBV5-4 TGTGCCAGCAGCTTGGGGACAGGTAGGGGTTTTTCCTACGAGCAGTACTTC CASSLGTGRGFSYEQYF
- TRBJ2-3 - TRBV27 TGTGCCAGCAGTTTACAATTTGGGAGCACAGATACGCAGTATTTT CASSLQFGSTDTQYF
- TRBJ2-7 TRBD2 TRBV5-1 TGCGCCAGCAGCTTGGTGGTAGCGGGATCCTACGAGCAGTACTTC CASSLVVAGSYEQYF
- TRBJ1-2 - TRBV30 TGTGCCTGGACCCTGGGAGGGTCCTATGGCTACACCTTC CAWTLGGSYGYTF
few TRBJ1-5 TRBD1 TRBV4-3 TGCGCCAGCGGAGGGACAGTAGGGGGAGATGTTTGCAATCAGCCCCAGCATTTT CASGGTVGGDVCNQPQHF
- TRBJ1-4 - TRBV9 TGTGCCAGCAGCGGGGCGGGTATGGGCTTGGGATACGAAAAACTGTTTTTT CASSGAGMGLGYEKLFF
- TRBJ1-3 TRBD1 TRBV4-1 TGCGCCAGCAGCCATGAACCGGGACAGGGGTCCGGAAACACCATATATTTT CASSHEPGQGSGNTIYF
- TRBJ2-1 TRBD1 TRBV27 TGTGCCAGCAGTTTCCTGACAGGGGCCCCTGAGGATGAGCAGTTCTTC CASSFLTGAPEDEQFF
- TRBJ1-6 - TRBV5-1 TGCGCCAGCAGCTTACAGGGTGAACGGTCACCCCTCCACTTT CASSLQGERSPLHF
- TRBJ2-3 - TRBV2 TGTGCCAGCAGTAGGCGGGGGACAACTAGCACAGATACGCAGTATTTT CASSRRGTTSTDTQYF
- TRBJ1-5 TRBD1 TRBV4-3 TGCGCCAGCAGCCAGGGACAGGGAAGCAATCAGCCCCAGCATTTT CASSQGQGSNQPQHF
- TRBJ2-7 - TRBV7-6 TGTGCCAGCAGCTTAGACCCGGGACACCCCTACGAGCAGTACTTC CASSLDPGHPYEQYF
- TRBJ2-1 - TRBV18 TGTGCCAGCTCACCGGTTACCGGAGCCGAGCAGTTCTTC CASSPVTGAEQFF
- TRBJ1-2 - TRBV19 TGTGCCAGTAGTACGGGATCTAACTATGGCTACACCTTC CASSTGSNYGYTF
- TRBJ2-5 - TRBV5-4 TGTGCCAGCAGCCCCAAGGAGGGGTACCACCAAGAGACCCAGTACTTC CASSPKEGYHQETQYF
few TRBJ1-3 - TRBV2 TGTGCCAGCAGTGAAGTGGGACACAGCTCTGGAAACACCATATATTTT CASSEVGHSSGNTIYF